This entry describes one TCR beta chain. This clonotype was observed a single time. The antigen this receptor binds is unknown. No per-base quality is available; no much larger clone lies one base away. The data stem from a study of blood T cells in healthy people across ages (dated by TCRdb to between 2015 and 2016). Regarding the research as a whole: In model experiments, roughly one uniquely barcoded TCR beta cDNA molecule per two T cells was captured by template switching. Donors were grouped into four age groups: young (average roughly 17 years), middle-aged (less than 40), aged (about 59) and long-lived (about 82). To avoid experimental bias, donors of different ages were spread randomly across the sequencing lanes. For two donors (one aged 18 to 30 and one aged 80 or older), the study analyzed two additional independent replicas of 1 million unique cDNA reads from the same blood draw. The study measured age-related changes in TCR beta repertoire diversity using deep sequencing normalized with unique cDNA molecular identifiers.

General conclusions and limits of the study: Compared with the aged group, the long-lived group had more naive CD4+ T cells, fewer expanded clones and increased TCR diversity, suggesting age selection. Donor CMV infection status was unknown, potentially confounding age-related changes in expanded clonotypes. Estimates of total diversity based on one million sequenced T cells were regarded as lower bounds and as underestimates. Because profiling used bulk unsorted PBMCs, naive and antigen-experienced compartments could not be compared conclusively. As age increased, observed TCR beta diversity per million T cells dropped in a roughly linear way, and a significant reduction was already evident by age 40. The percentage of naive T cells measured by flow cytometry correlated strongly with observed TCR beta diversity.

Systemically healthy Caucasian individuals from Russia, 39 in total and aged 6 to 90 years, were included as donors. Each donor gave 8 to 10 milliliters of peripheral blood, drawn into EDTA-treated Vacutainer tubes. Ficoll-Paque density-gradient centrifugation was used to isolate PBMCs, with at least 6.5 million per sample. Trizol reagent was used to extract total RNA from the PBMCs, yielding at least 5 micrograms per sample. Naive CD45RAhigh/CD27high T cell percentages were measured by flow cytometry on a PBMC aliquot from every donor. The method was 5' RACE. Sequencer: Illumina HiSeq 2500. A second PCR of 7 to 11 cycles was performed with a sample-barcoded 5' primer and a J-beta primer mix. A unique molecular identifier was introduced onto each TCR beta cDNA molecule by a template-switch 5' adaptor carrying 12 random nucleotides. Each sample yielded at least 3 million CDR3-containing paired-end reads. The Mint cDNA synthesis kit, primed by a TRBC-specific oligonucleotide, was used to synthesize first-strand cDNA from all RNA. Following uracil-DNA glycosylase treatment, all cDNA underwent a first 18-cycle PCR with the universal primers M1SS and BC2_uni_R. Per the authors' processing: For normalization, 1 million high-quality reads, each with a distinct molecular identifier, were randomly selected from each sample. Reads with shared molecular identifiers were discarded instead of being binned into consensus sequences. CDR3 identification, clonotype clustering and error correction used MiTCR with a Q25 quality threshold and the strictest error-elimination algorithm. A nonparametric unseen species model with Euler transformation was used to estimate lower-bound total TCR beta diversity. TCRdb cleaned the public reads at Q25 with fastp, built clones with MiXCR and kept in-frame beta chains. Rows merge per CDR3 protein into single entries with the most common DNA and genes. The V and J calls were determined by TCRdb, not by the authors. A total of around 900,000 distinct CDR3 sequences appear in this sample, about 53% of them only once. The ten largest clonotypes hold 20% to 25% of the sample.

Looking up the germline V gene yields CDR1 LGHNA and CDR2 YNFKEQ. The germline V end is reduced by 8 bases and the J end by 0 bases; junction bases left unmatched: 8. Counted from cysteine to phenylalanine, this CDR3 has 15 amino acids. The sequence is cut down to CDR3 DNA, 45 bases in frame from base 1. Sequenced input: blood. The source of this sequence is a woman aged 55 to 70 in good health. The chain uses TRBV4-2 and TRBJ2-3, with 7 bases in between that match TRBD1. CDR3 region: CASGPTGQSTDTQYF. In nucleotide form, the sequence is TGTGCCAGCGGGCCAACGGGACAGAGCACAGATACGCAGTATTTT.